The 25 T cell receptor beta chains reported below all come from one sample, sequenced in a study of tumor and adjacent non-tumor tissue in lung cancer. This sample's RNA came from whole unsorted tissue. Three rounds of nested PCR, following a modified ARM-PCR protocol, produced the TCRbeta library. A single record per CDR3 protein comes from TCRdb applying MiXCR to the multiplex PCR reads. The sample comprises around 210,000 distinct CDR3 sequences, 60% to 85% of which are singletons, and about 25% rests with the top ten. The source material was lung tumor tissue. The receptors originated from a man aged 55-75 years with non-small cell lung cancer.

This clonotype was seen ten or more times. The gene calls are TRBV20-1 and TRBJ1-4, with TRBD1 identical over 10 bases. The CDR3 extends over 17 amino acids. CDR1 DFQATT and CDR2 SNEGSKA come from the germline V gene (reference sequence). With 1 base clipped from V and 8 bases from J, the junction kept 13 bases outside the gene matches. The chain's CDR3 is CSARVGTGARFGEKLFF. In DNA form, the CDR3 reads TGCAGTGCTAGAGTCGGGACAGGGGCACGCTTTGGGGAAAAACTGTTTTTT.

Comments on this clonotype: Germline and junction disagree at one end, which may indicate a read error. This chain uses TRBV11-1 with TRBJ1-6, with unresolved D. The CDR3 loop spans 17 amino acids. CDR1 is SGHAT, CDR2 FQDESV, per germline (reference sequence). The CDR3 DNA reads as TGTGCCAGTAGCTTAGAAGCGACGAGCTCCTATAATTCACCCTTCCACTTT. It encodes CASSLEATSSYNSPFHF.

With respect to this clonotype: Relative to the germline gene, one junction end is altered; a read error may explain this. The V and J genes are TRBV6-5 and TRBJ2-1, with 10 bases that match TRBD2. CDR3 length equals 14 residues. Germline CDR1 is MNHEY and CDR2 is SVGAGI. The CDR3 region is CTSSLAGVRHEQLF. The DNA for the CDR3 is TGTACCAGCAGCCTAGCGGGAGTGAGGCATGAGCAGCTCTTC.

Comment on this clonotype: This could be a read error, since a much larger clone is one nucleotide away. This chain links TRBV20-1 with TRBJ2-2; 8 bases fit TRBD1. Germline lookup yields CDR1 DFQATT and CDR2 SNEGSKA (reference sequence). The CDR3 consists of 12 residues. The CDR3 nucleotides are TGCAGAGCTGGCGACAGGGGAGGGGAGCTGTTTTTT. It is translated as CRAGDRGGELFF.

Of note for this clonotype: This sequence may be a read error, since a much larger clone differs from it by one base. CDR3 coding DNA: TGCAGTGCTAGAGAGGGGACTAGCGCACAAGAGACCAAGTACTTC. This codes for CSAREGTSAQETKYF. The chain combines TRBV20-1 with TRBJ2-5; 10 bases match TRBD2. The CDR3 totals 15 residues. Germline assignment: CDR1 DFQATT and CDR2 SNEGSKA (reference sequence).

This clonotype has ten or more counts. This chain connects TRBV12-3 or TRBV12-4 to TRBJ2-1; TRBD2 matches 7 bases. The J segment lost 10 bases and the V segment lost 6 bases, leaving 12 bases of the junction unmatched. The CDR3 is 14 residues long. Here the CDR3 reads CASRPPGTITEQFF. CDR3 DNA: TGTGCCAGCAGACCGCCCGGGACTATCACCGAGCAGTTCTTC.

The CDR3 here is CASNFKSLRELFF. CDR3 DNA: TGTGCCAGCAATTTTAAGTCTCTCAGGGAGCTGTTTTTT. V gene TRBV12-3 or TRBV12-4 combines with J gene TRBJ2-2; D gene ambiguous. With 7 bases removed from V and 9 bases from J, the gap between germline ends came to 15 bases. The CDR3 is made up of 13 amino acids.

This clonotype was seen a single time. Germline and junction disagree at one end, which may indicate a read error. The V call is TRBV5-6, the J call TRBJ1-6; D unclear. CDR3 size: 14 residues. Germline CDR1 SGHDT, CDR2 YYEEEE. CDR3: CASILPRYDSPFHF. The CDR3 nucleotides read TGTGCCAGCATCTTGCCTAGATACGATTCACCCTTCCACTTT.

In its sample, this clonotype was seen many times. The chain employs TRBV28 and TRBJ2-1, with 7 bases lining up with TRBD2. The CDR3 totals 13 residues. The germline V gene encodes CDR1 MDHEN and CDR2 SYDVKM. With 8 bases clipped from V and 0 bases from J, the junction kept 1 base outside the gene matches. The CDR3 DNA reads TGTGCCAGCGGGGACTACTCCTACAATGAGCAGTTCTTC. It codes for CASGDYSYNEQFF.

This clonotype was counted many times. The chain recombines TRBV10-2 with TRBJ2-1; D is unclear. Germline CDR1 WSHSY, CDR2 SAAADI. V was pared by 5 bases and J by 0 bases, with 5 bases between. The CDR3 sequence is 13 residues long. As DNA, the CDR3 is TGCGCCAGCAGTTTGAGCTCCTACAATGAGCAGTTCTTC. Protein sequence: CASSLSSYNEQFF.

This clonotype has only one observation. The chain has TRBV6-5 and TRBJ2-1; 11 bases align to TRBD2. Per germline, CDR1 MNHEY and CDR2 SVGAGI. This CDR3 contains 13 residues. V shed 5 bases, J shed 13 bases, and the junction held 7 bases outside the gene matches. CDR3 nucleotide sequence: TGTGCCAGCAGTCGACTAGCGGGGCAGACCCAGTTCTTC. This codes for CASSRLAGQTQFF.

This clonotype was counted many times. The chain recombines TRBV12-3 or TRBV12-4 with TRBJ2-3; D possibly uses TRBD1 or TRBD2 (5 bases each). Trimming removed 7 bases at V and 1 base at J, with 9 bases between. The CDR3 covers 13 residues. Here the CDR3 reads CASTPGRTDTQYF. CDR3 DNA: TGTGCCAGCACCCCGGGGCGCACAGATACGCAGTATTTT.

The chain employs TRBV7-8 and TRBJ1-1; maybe TRBD1 (6 bases). This CDR3 has 13 amino acids. The germline V gene has CDR1 SGHVS and CDR2 FQNEAQ. The V end was cut by 6 bases, the J end by 3 bases, with 11 bases between. CDR3 sequence reads: CASRIPGDTEAFF. In DNA, the CDR3 is TGTGCCAGCAGGATTCCAGGGGACACTGAAGCTTTCTTT.

This clonotype has just one count. In this CDR3 the conserved last residue, phenylalanine or tryptophan, is missing, so a read error is likely. The chain combines TRBV6-1 with TRBJ2-3; 14 bases agree with TRBD2. V gave up 4 bases and J gave up 4 bases; unmatched junction bases: 1. Germline-derived CDR1 and CDR2 are MNHNS and SASEGT. The CDR3 runs to 15 residues. The CDR3 spells CASSGLAGGSDTQYS. For the CDR3, the DNA is TGTGCCAGCAGTGGACTAGCGGGAGGGTCAGATACGCAGTATTCT.

With respect to this clonotype: The CDR3 ends on some other residue instead of the conserved phenylalanine or tryptophan, so this is likely a read error. The chain is built from TRBV4-2 and TRBJ2-3; D ambiguous. Trimming took off 4 bases at V and 3 bases at J, with 14 bases between the two ends. CDR3 size: 15 residues. Looked up from germline, CDR1 is LGHNA and CDR2 is YNFKEQ. CDR3 sequence (DNA): TGTGCCAGCAGCCCAGATTTCCCGAGGACAGATACGCAGTATTCT. Translation: CASSPDFPRTDTQYS.

This clonotype has ten or more counts. V gene TRBV20-1 combines with J gene TRBJ2-1; 8 bases align to TRBD2. Trimming took 1 base from V and 8 from J; bases not matched to a gene: 7. CDR3 length: 14 residues. Germline values: CDR1 DFQATT, CDR2 SNEGSKA (reference sequence). CDR3 bases: TGCAGTGCTAGAGTCAGTAGCGGGACGGATGAGCAGTTCTTC. Translation gives CSARVSSGTDEQFF.

As regards this clonotype: The junction differs from germline at one of its ends, possibly a read error. This chain links TRBV20-1 with TRBJ2-2; TRBD2 aligns across 8 bases. The CDR3 is made up of 13 amino acids. Germline CDR1 DFQATT, CDR2 SNEGSKA (reference sequence). CDR3 sequence reads: CSTSGLRAGELFF. The CDR3 bases are TGCAGTACTAGCGGCCTTCGAGCCGGGGAGCTGTTTTTT.

The chain uses TRBV20-1 and TRBJ2-7; D may match TRBD1 or TRBD2 (7 bases each). CDR1 is DFQATT, CDR2 SNEGSKA, per germline (reference sequence). The CDR3 sequence is 13 residues long. V was trimmed by 6 bases and J by 5 bases, leaving 17 bases between them. The CDR3 protein is CSAPRGGLHEQYF. DNA for the CDR3: TGCAGTGCCCCCAGGGGGGGTCTACACGAGCAGTACTTC.

Comment on this clonotype: At one boundary the junction diverges from the germline segment, which might be a read error. The rearrangement joins TRBV6-1 to TRBJ2-7; either TRBD1 or TRBD2 may supply D (5 bases each). Germline V gene lookup returns CDR1 MNHNS and CDR2 SASEGT. The CDR3 is 12 amino acids. CDR3 in amino acids: CAGSEAVGRQYF. In DNA, the CDR3 is TGTGCCGGCAGTGAAGCGGTGGGACGGCAGTACTTC.

On this clonotype: The junction shows a germline mismatch at one end, possibly a read error. V and J are TRBV11-3 and TRBJ2-7; D assignment may be TRBD1 or TRBD2 (6 bases each). The CDR3 totals 14 residues. CDR1 is SGHNT, CDR2 YENEEA, per germline. CDR3: CASSPGGEPYEQYF. CDR3 DNA sequence: TGTGCCAGCAGCCCCGGGGGCGAGCCCTACGAGCAGTATTTC.

Turning to this clonotype: At one of its ends the junction is not consistent with the germline gene, which may arise from a read error. This chain joins TRBV20-1 and TRBJ1-1, with 7 bases fitting TRBD1. The germline V gene has CDR1 DFQATT and CDR2 SNEGSKA (reference sequence). The CDR3 loop spans 14 amino acids. CDR3 DNA sequence: TGCAGTGCTAGAGTGGGGACAGAGAACACTAAAGCTTTCTTT. This sequence encodes CSARVGTENTKAFF.

The chain's CDR3 is CASSLGQDRYGYTF. In nucleotides, the CDR3 is TGTGCCAGCAGCTTGGGACAGGACCGCTATGGCTACACCTTC. V and J are TRBV5-4 and TRBJ1-2, with a tentative D call TRBD1 (6 bases). There are 14 residues in the CDR3. Trimming removed 0 bases from V and 4 bases from J, with 10 bases in between. Germline V gene lookup returns CDR1 SGHNT and CDR2 YYREEE (reference sequence).

Points on this clonotype: Germline is not matched at one junction end, which may reflect a read error. The J gene is TRBJ2-1, the V gene TRBV11-2; D possibly corresponds to TRBD2 (5 bases). This CDR3 contains 14 residues. The germline V gene has CDR1 SGHAT and CDR2 FQNNGV. Written as DNA, the CDR3 is TGTGCCAGCACCCGGGTAGGAGGCTACAATAAGCAGTTCTTC. It yields the protein CASTRVGGYNKQFF.

A note on this clonotype: The junction and the germline gene differ at one end; a read error may be behind it. This chain connects TRBV29-1 to TRBJ2-7; D possibly corresponds to TRBD1 (6 bases). This CDR3 comprises 14 residues. Germline V gene lookup returns CDR1 SQVTM and CDR2 ANQGSEA. CDR3 loop: CSIARRQDVYEQYF. DNA of the CDR3: TGCAGCATAGCCCGGCGACAGGATGTCTACGAGCAATACTTC.

The CDR3 region is CASRLGMGFQYF. The CDR3 DNA is TGTGCCAGCAGGTTGGGCATGGGTTTTCAGTACTTC. The V gene is TRBV7-9, the J gene TRBJ2-4; D uncertain. The V end was cut by 6 bases, the J end by 11 bases, with 14 bases between. The CDR3 has 12 amino acids. Germline V gives CDR1 SEHNR, CDR2 FQNEAQ (reference sequence).